These 4 T cell receptor beta chains share one sample of origin, sequenced in a study of naive CD8 T cells in extremely preterm neonates. The data were produced by immunoSEQ multiplex PCR, yet TCRdb's version contains in-frame clones alone and is incomplete. In the table there are 4,000 to 6,000 clones, approximately 98% of which are singletons. The sequenced sample consisted of naive CD8+ T cells from blood. The receptors were sampled from a human donor in good health.

The rearrangement uses TRBV5-4 and TRBJ2-3, with 9 bases aligning to TRBD2. Germline CDR1 is SGHNT and CDR2 is YYREEE (reference sequence). The ends lost 6 bases at V and 3 bases at J; junction bases unmatched: 8. The CDR3 runs 15 residues. This CDR3 is CASTPGLAGTDTQYF. The CDR3 DNA is TGTGCCAGCACCCCAGGGCTAGCGGGAACAGATACGCAGTATTTT.

The chain recombines TRBV27 with TRBJ2-3; the D is unclear. Germline V gene data show CDR1 as MNHEY and CDR2 as SMNVEV (reference sequence). Trimming left V 2 bases short and J 2 bases short, with 17 bases between. This CDR3 spans 17 amino acids. The CDR3 DNA follows: TGTGCCAGCAGTTTACTCGCGCCAACCGATTACACAGATACGCAGTATTTT. This codes for CASSLLAPTDYTDTQYF.

V gene TRBV27 combines with J gene TRBJ2-5; D is possibly TRBD1 (5 bases). Germline CDR1 is MNHEY and CDR2 is SMNVEV (reference sequence). The CDR3 extends over 14 amino acids. Trimming took off 2 bases at V and 2 bases at J, with 9 bases between the two ends. The CDR3 DNA reads as TGTGCCAGCAGTTTAGGGGCAGGGCAAGAGACCCAGTACTTC. Residues: CASSLGAGQETQYF.

The V gene is TRBV27, the J gene TRBJ2-1, with TRBD2 identical over 7 bases. CDR3 length equals 15 residues. V was clipped by 4 bases and J by 1 base; unmatched bases: 4. The V gene's germline CDR1 is MNHEY and CDR2 SMNVEV (reference sequence). Here the CDR3 DNA reads TGTGCCAGCAGTTCAGCGGGAACGTCCTACAATGAGCAGTTCTTC. This codes for CASSSAGTSYNEQFF.